This T cell receptor beta chain was identified in a study of T cell repertoires in cytomegalovirus infection. About the study: Matching HLA type, along with CMV infection, was indicated by public TCR beta signatures.

Germline V gene lookup returns CDR1 SGHTA and CDR2 FQGNSA. The CDR3 spans 12 residues. V lost 4 bases and J lost 1, with 1 base in between. TCRdb re-analysed the reads in MiXCR, keeping a single row per CDR3 protein. The data hold hundreds of thousands of distinct CDR3 sequences, with roughly 30% observed a single time. This clonotype was counted ten times or more. Its antigen is not known. The material was cultured PBMCs, obtained from culture after CMV antigen stimulation. The chain combines TRBV7-2 with TRBJ2-2; no definite D call. The TCR sequence derives from a human donor in good health (CMV status not recorded). Some clones in this sample may be carry-over from other donors' samples. As DNA, the CDR3 is TGTGCCAGCAGCTGGAACACCGGGGAGCTGTTTTTT. Amino acid sequence: CASSWNTGELFF.